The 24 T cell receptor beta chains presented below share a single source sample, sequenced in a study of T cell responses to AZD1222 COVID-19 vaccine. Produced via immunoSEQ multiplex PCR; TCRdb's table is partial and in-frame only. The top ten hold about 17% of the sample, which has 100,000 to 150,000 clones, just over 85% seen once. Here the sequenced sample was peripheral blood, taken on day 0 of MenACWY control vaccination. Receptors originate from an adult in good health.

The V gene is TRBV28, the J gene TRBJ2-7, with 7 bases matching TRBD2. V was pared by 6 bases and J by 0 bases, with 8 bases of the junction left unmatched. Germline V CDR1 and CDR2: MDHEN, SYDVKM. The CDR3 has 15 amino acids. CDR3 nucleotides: TGTGCCAGCAGGGCCCGGCGGGAGCACTCCTACGAGCAGTACTTC. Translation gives CASRARREHSYEQYF.

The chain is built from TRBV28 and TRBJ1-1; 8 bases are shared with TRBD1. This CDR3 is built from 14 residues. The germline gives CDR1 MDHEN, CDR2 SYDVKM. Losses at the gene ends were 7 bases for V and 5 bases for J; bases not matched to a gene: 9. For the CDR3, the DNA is TGTGCCAGCACCCCCCCGGGGACAGGTACTGAAGCTTTCTTT. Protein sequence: CASTPPGTGTEAFF.

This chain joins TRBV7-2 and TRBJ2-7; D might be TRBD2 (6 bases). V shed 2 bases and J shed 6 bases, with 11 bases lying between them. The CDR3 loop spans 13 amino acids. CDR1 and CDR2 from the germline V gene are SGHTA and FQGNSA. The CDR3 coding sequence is TGTGCCAGCAGCTTACTTCTGGGGGGCGAGCAGTACTTC. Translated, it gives CASSLLLGGEQYF. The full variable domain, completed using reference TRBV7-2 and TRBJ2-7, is GAGVSQSPSNKVTEKGKDVELRCDPISGHTALYWYRQSLGQGLEFLIYFQGNSAPDKSGLPSDRFSAERTGGSVSTLTIQRTQQEDSAVYLCASSLLLGGEQYFGPGTRLTVT.

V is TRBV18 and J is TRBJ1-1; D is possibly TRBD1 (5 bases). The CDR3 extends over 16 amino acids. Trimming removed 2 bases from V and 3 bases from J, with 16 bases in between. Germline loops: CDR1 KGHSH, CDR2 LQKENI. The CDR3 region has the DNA TGTGCCAGCTCACCATACCGGGGAAGAGGGGACACTGAAGCTTTCTTT. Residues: CASSPYRGRGDTEAFF. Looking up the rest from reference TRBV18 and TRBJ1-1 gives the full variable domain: NAGVMQNPRHLVRRRGQEARLRCSPMKGHSHVYWYRQLPEEGLKFMVYLQKENIIDESGMPKERFSAEFPKEGPSILRIQQVVRGDSAAYFCASSPYRGRGDTEAFFGQGTRLTVV.

DNA for the CDR3: TGTGCCACTTATTTAGACAGGGAAAACGAGCAGTACTTC. This codes for CATYLDRENEQYF. The chain combines TRBV19 with TRBJ2-7; the match to TRBD1 covers 7 bases. Per the germline V gene, CDR1 is LNHDA and CDR2 is SQIVND (reference sequence). V dropped 10 bases and J dropped 5; count of bases not matched to a gene: 11. The CDR3 covers 13 residues.

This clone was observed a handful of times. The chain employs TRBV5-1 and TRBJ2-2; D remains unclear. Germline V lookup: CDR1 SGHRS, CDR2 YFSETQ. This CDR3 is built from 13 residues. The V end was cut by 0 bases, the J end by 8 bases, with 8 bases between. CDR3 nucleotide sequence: TGCGCCAGCAGCTTGGCGGTGGGAGGGGAGCTGTTTTTT. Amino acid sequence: CASSLAVGGELFF. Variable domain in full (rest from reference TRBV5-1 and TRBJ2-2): KAGVTQTPRYLIKTRGQQVTLSCSPISGHRSVSWYQQTPGQGLQFLFEYFSETQRNKGNFPGRFSGRQFSNSRSEMNVSTLELGDSALYLCASSLAVGGELFFGEGSRLTVL.

CDR3 sequence reads: CASRSSGTGGYGYTF. The CDR3 DNA reads as TGTGCCAGCAGATCCTCGGGGACAGGGGGGTATGGCTACACCTTC. The chain carries TRBV6-5 and TRBJ1-2; 11 bases fit TRBD1. V shed 6 bases and J 5 bases; nucleotides not matched to a gene: 8. Germline V gene sequence: CDR1 MNHEY, CDR2 SVGAGI. There are 15 residues in the CDR3.

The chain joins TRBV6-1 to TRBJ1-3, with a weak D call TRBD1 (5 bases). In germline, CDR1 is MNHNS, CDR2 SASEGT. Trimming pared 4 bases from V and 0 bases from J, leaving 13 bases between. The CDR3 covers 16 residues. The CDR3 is CASSVLGHNSGNTIYF. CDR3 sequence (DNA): TGTGCCAGCAGTGTTTTAGGACACAACTCTGGAAACACCATATATTTT.

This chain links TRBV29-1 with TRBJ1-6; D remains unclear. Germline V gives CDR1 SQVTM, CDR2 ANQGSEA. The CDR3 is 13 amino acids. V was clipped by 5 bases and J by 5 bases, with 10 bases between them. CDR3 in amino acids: CSVRRTDNSPLHF. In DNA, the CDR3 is TGCAGCGTTAGACGAACAGATAATTCACCCCTCCACTTT. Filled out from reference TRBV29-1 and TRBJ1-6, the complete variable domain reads SAVISQKPSRDICQRGTSLTIQCQVDSQVTMMFWYRQQPGQSLTLIATANQGSEATYESGFVIDKFPISRPNLTFSTLTVSNMSPEDSSIYLCSVRRTDNSPLHFGNGTRLTVT.

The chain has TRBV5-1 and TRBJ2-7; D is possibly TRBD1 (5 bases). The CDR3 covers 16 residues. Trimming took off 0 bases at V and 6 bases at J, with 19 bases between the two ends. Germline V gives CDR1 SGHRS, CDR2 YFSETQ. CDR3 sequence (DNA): TGCGCCAGCAGCTTGGTCCTCCAAGGGGCAAAGGGCGAGCAGTACTTC. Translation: CASSLVLQGAKGEQYF.

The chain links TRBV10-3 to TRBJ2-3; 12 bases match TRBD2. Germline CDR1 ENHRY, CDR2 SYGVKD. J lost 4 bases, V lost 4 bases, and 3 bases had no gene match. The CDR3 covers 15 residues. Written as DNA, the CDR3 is TGTGCCATCAGTGCGCTAGCGGGAGGGCCAGATACGCAGTATTTT. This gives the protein CAISALAGGPDTQYF.

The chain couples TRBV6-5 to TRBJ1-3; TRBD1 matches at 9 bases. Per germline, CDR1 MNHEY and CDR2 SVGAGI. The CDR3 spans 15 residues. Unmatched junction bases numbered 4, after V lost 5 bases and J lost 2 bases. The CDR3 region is CASSRDRVAGNTIYF. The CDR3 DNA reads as TGTGCCAGCAGTAGGGACAGGGTAGCTGGAAACACCATATATTTT.

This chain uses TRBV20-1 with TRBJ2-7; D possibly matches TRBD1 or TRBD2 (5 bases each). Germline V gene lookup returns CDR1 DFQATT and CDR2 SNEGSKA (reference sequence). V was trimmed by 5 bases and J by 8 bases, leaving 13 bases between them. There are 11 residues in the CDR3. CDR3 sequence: CSAGVEGQQYF. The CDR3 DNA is TGCAGTGCTGGGGTCGAGGGGCAGCAGTACTTC.

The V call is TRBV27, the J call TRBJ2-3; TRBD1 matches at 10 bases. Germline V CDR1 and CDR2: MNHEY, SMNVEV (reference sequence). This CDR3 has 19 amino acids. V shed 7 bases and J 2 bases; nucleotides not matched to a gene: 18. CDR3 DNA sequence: TGTGCCAGCACCCGTTCCGGGACAGGGGTAGGGCGGGACACAGATACGCAGTATTTT. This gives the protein CASTRSGTGVGRDTDTQYF.

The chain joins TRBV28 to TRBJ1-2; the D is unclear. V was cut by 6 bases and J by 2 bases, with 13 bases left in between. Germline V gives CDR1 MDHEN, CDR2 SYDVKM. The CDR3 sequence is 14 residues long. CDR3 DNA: TGTGCCAGCAGCACTAGGAGGGAGAACTATGGCTACACCTTC. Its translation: CASSTRRENYGYTF.

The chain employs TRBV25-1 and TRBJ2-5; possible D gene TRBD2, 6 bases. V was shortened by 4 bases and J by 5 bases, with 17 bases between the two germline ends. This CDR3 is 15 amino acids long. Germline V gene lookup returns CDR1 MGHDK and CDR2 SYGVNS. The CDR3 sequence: CASSGTGLGEETQYF. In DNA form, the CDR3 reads TGTGCCAGCAGTGGAACGGGACTTGGTGAGGAGACCCAGTACTTC.

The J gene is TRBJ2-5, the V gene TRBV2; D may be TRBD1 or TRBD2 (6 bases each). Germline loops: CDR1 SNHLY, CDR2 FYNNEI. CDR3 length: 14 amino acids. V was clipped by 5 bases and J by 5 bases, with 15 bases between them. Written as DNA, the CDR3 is TGTGCCAGCAGTCGAGGGGGGAACCTGGAGACCCAGTACTTC. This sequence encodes CASSRGGNLETQYF.

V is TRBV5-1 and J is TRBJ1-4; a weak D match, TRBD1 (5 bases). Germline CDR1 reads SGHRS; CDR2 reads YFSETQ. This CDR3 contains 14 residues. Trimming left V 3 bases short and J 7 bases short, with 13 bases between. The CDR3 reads CASSSGGGGEKLFF. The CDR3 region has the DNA TGCGCCAGCAGCTCTGGTGGGGGTGGTGAAAAACTGTTTTTT.

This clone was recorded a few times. This CDR3 is CASSRQGMENEKLFF. DNA of the CDR3: TGTGCCAGCTCACGACAGGGAATGGAGAATGAAAAACTGTTTTTT. This chain connects TRBV18 to TRBJ1-4; 7 positions match TRBD1. CDR1 and CDR2 from the germline V gene are KGHSH and LQKENI. This CDR3 is built from 15 residues. V trimming: 4 bases; J trimming: 5 bases; junction bases outside the gene matches: 7.

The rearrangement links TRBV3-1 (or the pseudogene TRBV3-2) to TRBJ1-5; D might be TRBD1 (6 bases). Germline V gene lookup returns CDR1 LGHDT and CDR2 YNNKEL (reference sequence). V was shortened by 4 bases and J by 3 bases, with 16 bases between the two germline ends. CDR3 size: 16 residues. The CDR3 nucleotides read TGTGCCAGCAGCCCGACGACAGGTATCAACAATCAGCCCCAGCATTTT. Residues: CASSPTTGINNQPQHF.

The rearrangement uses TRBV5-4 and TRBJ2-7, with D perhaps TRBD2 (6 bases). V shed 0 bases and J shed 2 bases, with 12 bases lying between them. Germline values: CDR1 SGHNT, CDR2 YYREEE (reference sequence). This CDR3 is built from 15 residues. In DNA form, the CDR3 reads TGTGCCAGCAGCTTGGGCGGGGATCTAACCTACGAGCAGTACTTC. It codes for CASSLGGDLTYEQYF. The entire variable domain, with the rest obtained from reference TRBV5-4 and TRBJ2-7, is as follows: ETGVTQSPTHLIKTRGQQVTLRCSSQSGHNTVSWYQQALGQGPQFIFQYYREEENGRGNFPPRFSGLQFPNYSSELNVNALELDDSALYLCASSLGGDLTYEQYFGPGTRLTVT.

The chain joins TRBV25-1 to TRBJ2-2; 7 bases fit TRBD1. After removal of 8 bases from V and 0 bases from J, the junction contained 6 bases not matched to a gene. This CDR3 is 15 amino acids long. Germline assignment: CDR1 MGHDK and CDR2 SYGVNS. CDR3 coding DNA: TGTGCCAGCCGGTCCGGGACAGCGAACACCGGGGAGCTGTTTTTT. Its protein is CASRSGTANTGELFF. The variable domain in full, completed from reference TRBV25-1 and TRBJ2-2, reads EADIYQTPRYLVIGTGKKITLECSQTMGHDKMYWYQQDPGMELHLIHYSYGVNSTEKGDLSSESTVSRIRTEHFPLTLESARPSHTSQYLCASRSGTANTGELFFGEGSRLTVL.

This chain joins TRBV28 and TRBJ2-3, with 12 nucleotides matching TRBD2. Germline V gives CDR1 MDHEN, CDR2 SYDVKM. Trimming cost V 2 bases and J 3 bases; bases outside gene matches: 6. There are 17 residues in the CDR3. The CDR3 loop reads CASSLIRLAGVTDTQYF. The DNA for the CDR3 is TGTGCCAGCAGTTTAATCAGACTAGCGGGAGTTACAGATACGCAGTATTTT.

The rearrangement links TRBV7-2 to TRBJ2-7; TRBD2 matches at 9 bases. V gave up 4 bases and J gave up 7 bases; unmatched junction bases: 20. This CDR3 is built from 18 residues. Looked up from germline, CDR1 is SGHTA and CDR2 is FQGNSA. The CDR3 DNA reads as TGTGCCAGCAGCTCCCCGGGGGGTTTAGCGGGAGTAGCTTGGGAGCAGTACTTC. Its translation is CASSSPGGLAGVAWEQYF.